Listed below are T cell receptor beta chains from one sample, sequenced in a study of blood T cell repertoires in COVID-19. Produced via immunoSEQ multiplex PCR; TCRdb's table is partial and in-frame only. The table shows 160,000 or so clones, with 85% to 90% occurring only once. Sequencing input: peripheral blood. The receptors stem from a woman in her 70s with acute or convalescent COVID-19. Each CDR3 is given with its conserved first and last residue. The D gene is left open where the match is weak. Clone size is stated in some rows and not others, as once, few, many or a class when expanded.

d_call	v_call	j_call	clone_size	cdr3_nt	cdr3_aa
NA	TRBV30	TRBJ1-1	few	TGTGCCTGGGGGGTCGGGGGGCGGAGGGCTTTCTTT	CAWGVGGRRAFF
TRBD2	TRBV29-1	TRBJ2-2	once	TGCAGCGTTGAAGTTAAAGGACTAGCGGGGACCGGGGAGCTGTTTTTT	CSVEVKGLAGTGELFF
TRBD1	TRBV7-2	TRBJ1-1	NA	TGTGCCAGCAGCTCCTACAGGGGATTGAACACTGAAGCTTTCTTT	CASSSYRGLNTEAFF
TRBD1	TRBV6-6	TRBJ2-7	NA	TGTGCCAGCAGCAGACCTCGACAGGGGACCTACGAGCAGTACTTC	CASSRPRQGTYEQYF
TRBD2	TRBV7-2	TRBJ2-5	NA	TGTGCCAGCAGCTTAAGACTAGCGGGAGGGGGTGAGACCCAGTACTTC	CASSLRLAGGGETQYF
TRBD1	TRBV3-1/TRBV3-2	TRBJ1-2	NA	TGTGCCAGCAGCCATGCGGACAGGGGCTTTGGCTACACCTTC	CASSHADRGFGYTF
NA	TRBV19	TRBJ1-1	NA	TGTGCCAGTAGTAGGAGTGAGAACACTGAAGCTTTCTTT	CASSRSENTEAFF
TRBD1	TRBV10-2	TRBJ1-1	few	TGCGCCAGCAGTGAGGGAAACAGGGGGACGAACACTGAAGCTTTCTTT	CASSEGNRGTNTEAFF
TRBD1	TRBV5-3	TRBJ2-7	NA	TGTGCCAGAAGCTTGTCCCCAGGACAGGGCCCCTACGAGCAGTACTTC	CARSLSPGQGPYEQYF
NA	TRBV7-9	TRBJ1-6	NA	TGTGCCAGCAGCTCAACAGGGTTAGGGACACCCCTCCACTTT	CASSSTGLGTPLHF
NA	TRBV4-1	TRBJ1-6	NA	TGCGCCAGCAGCCAAGGGCAGGGGACAAATTCACCCCTCCACTTT	CASSQGQGTNSPLHF
TRBD1	TRBV4-3	TRBJ2-7	NA	TGCGCCAGCAGCCAAACCGGGACAGGCGACGACGAGCAGTACTTC	CASSQTGTGDDEQYF